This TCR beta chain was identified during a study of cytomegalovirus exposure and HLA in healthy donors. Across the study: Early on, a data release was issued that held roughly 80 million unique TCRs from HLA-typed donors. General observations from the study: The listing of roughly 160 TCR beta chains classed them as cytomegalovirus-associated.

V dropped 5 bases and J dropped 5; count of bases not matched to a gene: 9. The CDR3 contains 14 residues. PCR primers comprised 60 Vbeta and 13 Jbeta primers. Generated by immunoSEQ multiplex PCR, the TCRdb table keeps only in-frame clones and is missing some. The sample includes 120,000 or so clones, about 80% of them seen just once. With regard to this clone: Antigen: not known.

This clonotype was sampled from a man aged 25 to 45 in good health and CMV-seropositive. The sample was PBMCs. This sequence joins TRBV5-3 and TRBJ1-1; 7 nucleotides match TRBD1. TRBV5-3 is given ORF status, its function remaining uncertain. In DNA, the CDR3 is TGTGCCAGAAGAAAGAGACAGGGTGGAACTGAAGCTTTCTTT. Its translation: CARRKRQGGTEAFF.